This T cell receptor beta chain is from a study of spatial heterogeneity in lung cancer. Per germline, CDR1 SQVTM and CDR2 ANQGSEA. The CDR3 sequence is 14 residues long. V gave up 0 bases and J gave up 2 bases, with 11 bases separating them. This clonotype is large (0.1 to 1%) within its sample. TCRdb itself ran the 5' RACE reads through MiXCR, one entry per CDR3 protein. The sample holds fewer than 3,000 distinct CDR3 sequences, more than 30% seen once. Noted time point: sample taken at primary tumor resection. Unsorted whole RNA of tumor, nontumor lung or frozen PBMC was sequenced. Sequencing used PBMCs, obtained at surgery. The sequence came from a male donor with early-stage non-small cell lung cancer. V is TRBV29-1 and J is TRBJ2-7, with D uncertain. Here the CDR3 DNA reads TGCAGCGTTGAAGATCGAGACACACCCTACGAGCAGTACTTC. Its translation is CSVEDRDTPYEQYF.